A single sample gave rise to the 31 T cell receptor beta chains below, sequenced in a study of T cells in Graves' hyperthyroidism and ophthalmopathy. Amplified regions were TCR beta CDR3 sequences from RNA transcripts. The HTBI set primed first-round TCR CDR3 RT-PCR. TCRdb passed the multiplex PCR reads through MiXCR, listing each CDR3 protein once. The data show some 360,000 distinct CDR3 sequences, around 18% seen once. The sample taken for sequencing was blood. Source of these receptors: a woman aged 40-49 years with Graves' ophthalmopathy.

This clonotype was seen ten or more times. The chain carries TRBV2 and TRBJ2-7; D might be TRBD2 (5 bases). CDR3 size: 12 residues. The germline gives CDR1 SNHLY, CDR2 FYNNEI. The V end was cut by 7 bases, the J end by 2 bases, with 9 bases between. This CDR3 is CASMGAAYEQYF. Here the CDR3 DNA reads TGTGCCAGCATGGGAGCCGCCTACGAGCAGTACTTC.

The chain joins TRBV7-2 to TRBJ2-5; D may correspond to TRBD1 or TRBD2 (7 bases each). CDR3 length: 15 residues. The ends were cut back, 2 bases at V and 5 bases at J, with 15 bases in the middle. CDR1 SGHTA and CDR2 FQGNSA come from the germline V gene. The CDR3, as DNA: TGTGCCAGCAGCTTATTGAGACAGGGAGGGGAGACCCAGTACTTC. Translated: CASSLLRQGGETQYF. Supplemented by reference TRBV7-2 and TRBJ2-5, the full variable domain reads GAGVSQSPSNKVTEKGKDVELRCDPISGHTALYWYRQSLGQGLEFLIYFQGNSAPDKSGLPSDRFSAERTGGSVSTLTIQRTQQEDSAVYLCASSLLRQGGETQYFGPGTRLLVL.

This chain connects TRBV20-1 to TRBJ2-7; D is perhaps TRBD1 (5 bases). CDR1 DFQATT and CDR2 SNEGSKA come from the germline V gene (reference sequence). V was trimmed by 3 bases and J by 2 bases, leaving 11 bases between them. The CDR3 contains 13 residues. DNA of the CDR3: TGCAGTGCTAGTGGCCCAGGGACCTACGAGCAGTACTTC. It is translated as CSASGPGTYEQYF.

This clonotype was seen many times. V gene TRBV24-1 combines with J gene TRBJ1-2; D possibly corresponds to TRBD1 (5 bases). V lost 0 bases, J lost 3 bases, and 7 bases lay in between. This CDR3 has 14 residues. Germline lookup yields CDR1 KGHDR and CDR2 SFDVKD. The CDR3 nucleotides are TGTGCCACCAGTGATTTGCGAGGGGACTATGGCTACACCTTC. This sequence encodes CATSDLRGDYGYTF.

Many counts were recorded for this clonotype. The genes are TRBV28 and TRBJ1-5, with TRBD1 identical over 7 bases. J was trimmed by 0 bases and V by 4 bases; bases with no gene match: 6. Germline V CDR1 and CDR2: MDHEN, SYDVKM. The CDR3 sequence is 16 residues long. DNA of the CDR3: TGTGCCAGCAGTTCTACCGGGACAGTTAGCAATCAGCCCCAGCATTTT. It translates to CASSSTGTVSNQPQHF.

V gene TRBV4-3 combines with J gene TRBJ2-4; 11 bases match TRBD2. V shed 1 base and J 0 bases; nucleotides not matched to a gene: 8. CDR1 and CDR2 from the germline V gene are LGHNA and YSLEER. The CDR3 runs to 19 residues. The CDR3 sequence: CASSQGPPGLAGAKNIQYF. Written as DNA, the CDR3 is TGCGCCAGCAGCCAAGGGCCCCCCGGACTAGCGGGAGCCAAAAACATTCAGTACTTC.

This clonotype was counted ten times or more. The chain carries TRBV27 and TRBJ2-7, with D possibly matching TRBD1 (6 bases). Germline CDR1 reads MNHEY; CDR2 reads SMNVEV (reference sequence). V was clipped by 4 bases and J by 3 bases, with 16 bases between them. There are 15 residues in the CDR3. DNA for the CDR3: TGTGCCAGCAGTTCCCCCGGGACACCCGGCTACGAGCAGTACTTC. As protein: CASSSPGTPGYEQYF.

This clonotype has a count of ten or more. The CDR3 protein is CSVSTGMYTEAFF. CDR3 coding DNA: TGCAGCGTTTCGACAGGGATGTACACTGAAGCTTTCTTT. The chain uses TRBV29-1 and TRBJ1-1; 7 bases are shared with TRBD1. V dropped 5 bases and J dropped 3; count of bases not matched to a gene: 6. This CDR3 is 13 amino acids long. Germline V gene lookup returns CDR1 SQVTM and CDR2 ANQGSEA.

This clonotype was found many times. This chain links TRBV12-3 or TRBV12-4 with TRBJ2-7; TRBD2 matches 8 bases. The CDR3 is 14 amino acids. V trimming: 6 bases; J trimming: 7 bases; junction bases outside the gene matches: 11. CDR3 in amino acids: CASSPAGGLGEQYF. CDR3 DNA sequence: TGTGCCAGCAGCCCTGCGGGGGGCCTGGGGGAGCAGTACTTC.

This clonotype turned up a few times. The chain links TRBV3-1 to TRBJ1-6; D is possibly TRBD1 (5 bases). V lost 3 bases and J lost 10, with 16 bases in between. Germline lookup yields CDR1 LGHDT and CDR2 YNNKEL (reference sequence). This CDR3 contains 15 residues. CDR3 nucleotides: TGTGCCAGCAGCCATGTCTCAGGGATTGGATCACCCCTCCACTTT. This codes for CASSHVSGIGSPLHF.

This clonotype has at least ten counts. A single base separates this from a much larger clone, so it may be a read error. The chain carries TRBV11-2 and TRBJ2-2, with D possibly matching TRBD2 (5 bases). This CDR3 contains 13 residues. Germline CDR1 SGHAT, CDR2 FQNNGV. The CDR3 region has the DNA TGTGCCAGCAGCTTAGGGTTCACCGGGGAGCTGCTTTTT. Its protein product is CASSLGFTGELLF.

This clonotype has a count of ten or more. The V call is TRBV7-2, the J call TRBJ2-7; D is ambiguous. This CDR3 is 12 amino acids long. V shed 1 base and J shed 6 bases, with 7 bases lying between them. Germline CDR1 is SGHTA and CDR2 is FQGNSA. The CDR3: CASSLVSVEQYF. Written as DNA, the CDR3 is TGTGCCAGCAGCTTAGTAAGTGTCGAGCAGTACTTC. The variable domain in full, with the rest retrieved from reference TRBV7-2 and TRBJ2-7, is GAGVSQSPSNKVTEKGKDVELRCDPISGHTALYWYRQSLGQGLEFLIYFQGNSAPDKSGLPSDRFSAERTGGSVSTLTIQRTQQEDSAVYLCASSLVSVEQYFGPGTRLTVT.

This clonotype occurred many times. The chain carries TRBV29-1 and TRBJ1-1; no clear D. Germline CDR1 reads SQVTM; CDR2 reads ANQGSEA. V shed 4 bases and J shed 11 bases, with 14 bases lying between them. CDR3 length: 11 residues. CDR3 in amino acids: CSVASSGRAFF. The CDR3 nucleotides read TGCAGCGTTGCCTCCTCCGGGCGGGCTTTCTTT.

This clonotype was observed at least ten times. The chain is built from TRBV7-8 and TRBJ1-2; D is perhaps TRBD1 (5 bases). Germline assignment: CDR1 SGHVS and CDR2 FQNEAQ. CDR3 length: 17 amino acids. V lost 4 bases to trimming and J lost 3 bases, with 21 bases between them. The CDR3 DNA reads as TGTGCCAGCAGCTCGCTCATCTTGGGGCAGAATGACTATGGCTACACCTTC. It codes for CASSSLILGQNDYGYTF.

The chain joins TRBV5-6 to TRBJ2-6; 9 bases are shared with TRBD1. Germline V gene lookup returns CDR1 SGHDT and CDR2 YYEEEE. The V gene end was trimmed by 3 bases and the J gene end by 2 bases; junction bases not matched to a gene: 6. The CDR3 spans 17 residues. CDR3 sequence (DNA): TGTGCCAGCAGCTCCGGGACAGGGATCGCTGGGGCCAACGTCCTGACTTTC. The encoded protein is CASSSGTGIAGANVLTF.

This clonotype was counted only a few times. This chain joins TRBV30 and TRBJ2-2, with a possible D match to TRBD2 (7 bases). Germline V lookup: CDR1 GTSNPN, CDR2 SVGIG (reference sequence). Trimming shortened V by 1 base and J by 4 bases, and 19 bases separated the two germline ends. The CDR3 sequence is 17 residues long. CDR3 sequence reads: CAWSGGWGGAGTGELFF. CDR3 in DNA: TGTGCCTGGAGTGGGGGCTGGGGGGGGGCGGGCACCGGGGAGCTGTTTTTT.

This clonotype has a count of ten or more. This chain uses TRBV10-3 with TRBJ1-2; 7 bases match TRBD1. This CDR3 has 13 residues. From germline, CDR1 is ENHRY and CDR2 SYGVKD. V trimming: 2 bases; J trimming: 7 bases; junction bases outside the gene matches: 4. The CDR3: CAISERQGVGYTF. The CDR3 DNA sequence: TGTGCCATCAGTGAGCGACAGGGTGTTGGCTACACCTTC.

The table lists this clonotype with many counts. The chain combines TRBV20-1 with TRBJ2-5; TRBD2 matches at 14 bases. The germline gives CDR1 DFQATT, CDR2 SNEGSKA (reference sequence). V was clipped by 4 bases and J by 4 bases; unmatched bases: 8. The CDR3 is 16 amino acids. The CDR3, as DNA: TGCAGTGCTAAGGGGACTAGCGGGAGTTGGGGAGAGACCCAGTACTTC. Translating gives CSAKGTSGSWGETQYF.

This clonotype occurred a few times. This may arise from a read error, as a much more abundant clone is one base away. CDR3 protein: CASGLEGSTGELFF. The CDR3 nucleotides are TGTGCCAGCGGGTTGGAGGGGTCGACCGGGGAGCTGTTTTTT. This chain links TRBV28 with TRBJ2-2; TRBD2 is a possible D gene (6 bases). With 8 bases removed from V and 5 bases from J, the gap between germline ends came to 15 bases. Germline V gene data show CDR1 as MDHEN and CDR2 as SYDVKM. The CDR3 sequence is 14 residues long.

This clonotype was observed at least ten times. This chain uses TRBV9 with TRBJ2-7, with a tentative D call TRBD1 (6 bases). The CDR3 consists of 16 residues. CDR1 and CDR2 from the germline V gene are SGDLS and YYNGEE. Trimming took off 0 bases at V and 3 bases at J, with 16 bases between the two ends. DNA of the CDR3: TGTGCCAGCAGCGTAGAAGCTGAAGGCAGGGGCTACGAGCAGTACTTC. Encoded protein: CASSVEAEGRGYEQYF.

This clonotype showed up many times. The CDR3, as DNA: TGTGCCAGCAGCGATTGGACAGGGACGAACACCGGGGAGCTGTTTTTT. It specifies CASSDWTGTNTGELFF. The V call is TRBV5-6, the J call TRBJ2-2; TRBD1 agrees at 8 bases. Germline assignment: CDR1 SGHDT and CDR2 YYEEEE. The CDR3 has 16 residues. V was clipped by 4 bases and J by 0 bases; unmatched bases: 5.

As regards this clonotype: This sequence may be a read error, since a much larger clone differs from it by one base. This chain links TRBV19 with TRBJ1-1; D call uncertain. The V gene's germline CDR1 is LNHDA and CDR2 SQIVND (reference sequence). The length of the CDR3 is 13 residues. Trimming shortened V by 3 bases and J by 5 bases, and 10 bases separated the two germline ends. The CDR3 sequence is CASSMKSNTEAFF. The CDR3 nucleotides are TGTGCCAGTAGTATGAAGAGCAATACTGAAGCTTTCTTT.

V gene TRBV12-3 or TRBV12-4 combines with J gene TRBJ2-5; D call uncertain. V was trimmed by 7 bases and J by 0 bases, leaving 6 bases between them. The CDR3 loop spans 12 amino acids. This CDR3 is CASNGHQETQYF. The CDR3 coding sequence is TGTGCCAGCAATGGGCACCAAGAGACCCAGTACTTC.

This clonotype was seen repeatedly, ten times or more. CDR3 DNA sequence: TGCAGTGCCGGCAATGAGTGGTGGGAACCCTACGAGCAGTACTTC. Protein product: CSAGNEWWEPYEQYF. The chain couples TRBV20-1 to TRBJ2-7, with no clear D. Trimming took off 6 bases at V and 2 bases at J, with 20 bases between the two ends. Looked up from germline, CDR1 is DFQATT and CDR2 is SNEGSKA (reference sequence). The CDR3 is made up of 15 amino acids.

This clonotype was seen many times. The V gene is TRBV11-2, the J gene TRBJ1-1, with a tentative D call TRBD1 (6 bases). The CDR3 runs to 12 residues. V lost 5 bases and J 3 bases, leaving 7 bases between the germline ends. The germline CDR1 and CDR2 sequences are SGHAT and FQNNGV. The CDR3 DNA reads TGTGCCAGCAGCCGACAGGACACTGAAGCTTTCTTT. Residues: CASSRQDTEAFF. The entire variable domain, with the rest obtained from reference TRBV11-2 and TRBJ1-1, is as follows: EAGVAQSPRYKIIEKRQSVAFWCNPISGHATLYWYQQILGQGPKLLIQFQNNGVVDDSQLPKDRFSAERLKGVDSTLKIQPAKLEDSAVYLCASSRQDTEAFFGQGTRLTVV.

There are many counts of this clonotype. The rearrangement uses TRBV29-1 and TRBJ2-7, with unresolved D. The CDR3 is 12 residues long. V lost 4 bases to trimming and J lost 0 bases, with 7 bases between them. Germline V gene lookup returns CDR1 SQVTM and CDR2 ANQGSEA. The CDR3 sequence: CSVATNSYEQYF. The CDR3 DNA is TGCAGCGTTGCTACGAACTCCTACGAGCAGTACTTC.

This clonotype showed up just a few times. Possible read error: a much larger clone is one base away. The CDR3 is CASSLKKVVDTEAFF. The CDR3 nucleotides are TGTGCCAGCAGCTTGAAGAAGGTCGTCGACACTGAAGCTTTCTTT. The chain recombines TRBV5-6 with TRBJ1-1; no reliable D call. V was cut by 1 base and J by 3 bases, with 13 bases left in between. Germline loops: CDR1 SGHDT, CDR2 YYEEEE. The CDR3 extends over 15 amino acids.

This clonotype appeared many times. The chain employs TRBV12-3 or TRBV12-4 and TRBJ2-5, with TRBD1 identical over 7 bases. The CDR3 runs 14 residues. V was clipped by 3 bases and J by 3 bases; unmatched bases: 4. CDR3 amino acids: CASSLADREETQYF. The CDR3 nucleotides read TGTGCCAGCAGTTTGGCAGACAGGGAAGAGACCCAGTACTTC.

This clonotype showed up many times. This chain uses TRBV7-3 with TRBJ2-6; D is undetermined. V was clipped by 2 bases and J by 1 base, with 6 bases between them. The CDR3 has 15 residues. CDR1 is SGHTA and CDR2 is FQGTGA in the germline V gene. The CDR3 nucleotides read TGTGCCAGCAGCTTACCTATGTCTGGGGCCAACGTCCTGACTTTC. Translating gives CASSLPMSGANVLTF.

This clonotype was counted many times. This chain uses TRBV4-3 with TRBJ2-7, with 8 nucleotides matching TRBD2. The CDR3 is 16 residues long. Germline V gene sequence: CDR1 LGHNA, CDR2 YSLEER. The ends lost 0 bases at V and 7 bases at J; junction bases unmatched: 11. The CDR3 is CASSQDHREGQGEQYF. The CDR3 DNA is TGCGCCAGCAGCCAAGATCACCGGGAGGGCCAGGGAGAGCAGTACTTC.

At least ten counts were recorded for this clonotype. This sequence joins TRBV5-5 and TRBJ1-3, with no clear D. CDR1 SGHKS and CDR2 YYEKEE come from the germline V gene (reference sequence). This CDR3 is built from 16 residues. The V end lost 4 bases, the J end lost 0 bases, and 14 bases lay between the germline ends. CDR3 bases: TGTGCCAGCAGCAGAGAGGGCGGTAACTCTGGAAACACCATATATTTT. Its translation is CASSREGGNSGNTIYF.